A single sample gave rise to the 10 T cell receptor beta chains below, sequenced in a study of blood T cell repertoires in COVID-19. TCRdb's copy holds only in-frame clones and misses some; the assay was immunoSEQ multiplex PCR. The data hold under 450,000 clones, with 80% to 90% observed a single time. Sequencing used peripheral blood. These receptors all come from an older woman with COVID-19, enrolled during active disease.

This chain joins TRBV20-1 and TRBJ1-2; TRBD1 is a possible D gene (5 bases). This CDR3 has 11 amino acids. CDR1 is DFQATT and CDR2 is SNEGSKA in the germline V gene (reference sequence). CDR3 DNA sequence: TGCAGCGCAACAAGGGGTTTTGGCTACACCTTC. The encoded protein is CSATRGFGYTF.

The rearrangement uses TRBV14 and TRBJ2-7; perhaps TRBD2 as D (7 bases). This CDR3 comprises 19 residues. The V and J ends lost 2 bases and 3 bases respectively, with 26 bases between them. Germline loops: CDR1 SGHDN, CDR2 FVKESK. Here the CDR3 reads CASSQTMTWTDRGDYEQYF. DNA for the CDR3: TGTGCCAGCAGCCAAACCATGACTTGGACAGACCGGGGGGACTACGAGCAGTACTTC.

The genes are TRBV3-1 (or the pseudogene TRBV3-2) and TRBJ2-5; D perhaps matches TRBD2 (5 bases). Germline V gives CDR1 LGHDT, CDR2 YNNKEL (reference sequence). Trimming removed 1 base at V and 3 bases at J, with 15 bases between. This CDR3 is 16 amino acids long. The chain's CDR3 is CASSQVSVNTKETQYF. The CDR3 DNA reads TGTGCCAGCAGCCAAGTTAGCGTCAACACGAAAGAGACCCAGTACTTC.

The chain uses TRBV7-2 and TRBJ2-5; 10 nucleotides align to TRBD1. The CDR3 is 16 amino acids. V was clipped by 5 bases and J by 4 bases; unmatched bases: 10. Looked up from germline, CDR1 is SGHTA and CDR2 is FQGNSA. CDR3 amino acids: CASSPRRGQGSETQYF. Written as DNA, the CDR3 is TGTGCCAGCAGCCCACGGCGGGGACAGGGGTCAGAGACCCAGTACTTC.

The chain employs TRBV19 and TRBJ2-7; TRBD1 matches at 10 bases. Germline lookup yields CDR1 LNHDA and CDR2 SQIVND (reference sequence). CDR3 length: 15 residues. V was clipped by 4 bases and J by 4 bases; unmatched bases: 7. The CDR3 bases are TGTGCCAGTAGTACTCCGGGACAGGGGCTTTACGAGCAGTACTTC. The encoded protein is CASSTPGQGLYEQYF.

CDR3: CASSEDGLAGGQGYEQYF. The CDR3 DNA is TGTGCCAGCAGTGAAGACGGACTAGCGGGGGGCCAGGGTTACGAGCAGTACTTC. This chain joins TRBV6-1 and TRBJ2-7, with TRBD2 identical over 14 bases. This CDR3 has 18 amino acids. CDR1 and CDR2 (germline): MNHNS, SASEGT. With 1 base clipped from V and 4 bases from J, the junction kept 9 bases outside the gene matches.

V and J are TRBV9 and TRBJ2-7; TRBD1 matches 7 bases. Trimming took 4 bases from V and 3 from J; bases not matched to a gene: 7. The CDR3 totals 14 residues. Germline V lookup: CDR1 SGDLS, CDR2 YYNGEE. The CDR3 reads CASSPGDSLYEQYF. In DNA form, the CDR3 reads TGTGCCAGCAGCCCAGGGGACAGCCTCTACGAGCAGTACTTC.

Only a few counts were recorded for this clone. V gene TRBV14 combines with J gene TRBJ2-1; 9 nucleotides align to TRBD2. The germline V gene has CDR1 SGHDN and CDR2 FVKESK. V dropped 4 bases and J dropped 6; count of bases not matched to a gene: 13. The CDR3 spans 17 residues. The CDR3 DNA reads as TGTGCCAGCAGCCCTCTATCGGCGGGGGGGGCAGGCAATGAGCAGTTCTTC. Its protein is CASSPLSAGGAGNEQFF.

DNA for the CDR3: TGCGCCAGCAGTGAGGGGTGGCGGGGTACCTACGAGCAGTACTTC. This sequence encodes CASSEGWRGTYEQYF. This chain uses TRBV10-1 with TRBJ2-7; D is perhaps TRBD2 (6 bases). Germline CDR1 reads WNHNN; CDR2 reads SYGVQD (reference sequence). V was trimmed by 2 bases and J by 2 bases, leaving 13 bases between them. CDR3 length: 15 amino acids.

This clone was seen a handful of times. The rearrangement joins TRBV5-6 to TRBJ1-6; no clear D gene. V gave up 1 base and J gave up 6 bases, with 14 bases separating them. Germline CDR1 and CDR2: SGHDT and YYEEEE. CDR3 length equals 16 residues. The CDR3 reads CASSLRPAIPNSPLHF. Here the CDR3 DNA reads TGTGCCAGCAGCTTGAGACCAGCGATTCCTAATTCACCCCTCCACTTT. The entire variable domain, with the rest obtained from reference TRBV5-6 and TRBJ1-6, is as follows: DAGVTQSPTHLIKTRGQQVTLRCSPKSGHDTVSWYQQALGQGPQFIFQYYEEEERQRGNFPDRFSGHQFPNYSSELNVNALLLGDSALYLCASSLRPAIPNSPLHFGNGTRLTVT.